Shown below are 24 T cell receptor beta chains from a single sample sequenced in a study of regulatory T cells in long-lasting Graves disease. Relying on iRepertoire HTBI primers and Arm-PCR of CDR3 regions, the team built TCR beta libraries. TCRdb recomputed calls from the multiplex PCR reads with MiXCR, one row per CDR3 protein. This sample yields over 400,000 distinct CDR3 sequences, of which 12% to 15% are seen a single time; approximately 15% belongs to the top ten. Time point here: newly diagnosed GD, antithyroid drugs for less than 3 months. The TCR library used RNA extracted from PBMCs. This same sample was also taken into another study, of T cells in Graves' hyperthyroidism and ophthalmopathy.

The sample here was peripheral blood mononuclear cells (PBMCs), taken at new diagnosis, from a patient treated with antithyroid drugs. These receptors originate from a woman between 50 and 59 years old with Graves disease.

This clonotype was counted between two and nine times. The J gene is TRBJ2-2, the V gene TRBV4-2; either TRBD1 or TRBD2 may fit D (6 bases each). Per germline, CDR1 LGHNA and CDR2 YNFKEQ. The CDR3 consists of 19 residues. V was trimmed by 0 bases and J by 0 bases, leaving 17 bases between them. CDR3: CASSQDKRVGASNTGELFF. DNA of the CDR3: TGTGCCAGCAGCCAAGATAAGCGGGTGGGGGCCTCGAACACCGGGGAGCTGTTTTTT.

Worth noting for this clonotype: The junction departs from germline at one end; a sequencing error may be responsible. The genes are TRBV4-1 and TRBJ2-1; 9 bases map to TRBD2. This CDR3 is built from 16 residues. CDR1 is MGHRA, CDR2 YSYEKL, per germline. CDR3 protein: CASGQVRAGGNNEQFF. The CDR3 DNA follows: TGCGCCAGCGGCCAAGTGCGAGCGGGAGGTAACAATGAGCAGTTCTTC.

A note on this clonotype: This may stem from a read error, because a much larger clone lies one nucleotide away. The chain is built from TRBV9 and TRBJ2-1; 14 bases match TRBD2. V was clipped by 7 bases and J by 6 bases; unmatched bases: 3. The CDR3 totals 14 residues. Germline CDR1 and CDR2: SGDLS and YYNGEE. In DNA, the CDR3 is TGTGCCAGCTCCGGGACTAGCGGGGGCAATGAGCAGTTCTTC. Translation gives CASSGTSGGNEQFF.

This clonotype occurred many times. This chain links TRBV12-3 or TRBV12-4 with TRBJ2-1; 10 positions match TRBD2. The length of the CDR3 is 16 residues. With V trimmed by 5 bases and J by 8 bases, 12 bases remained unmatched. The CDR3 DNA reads TGTGCCAGCAGTCCCAGAGCGGGAGGGTTTGGTTATGAGCAGTTCTTC. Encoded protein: CASSPRAGGFGYEQFF.

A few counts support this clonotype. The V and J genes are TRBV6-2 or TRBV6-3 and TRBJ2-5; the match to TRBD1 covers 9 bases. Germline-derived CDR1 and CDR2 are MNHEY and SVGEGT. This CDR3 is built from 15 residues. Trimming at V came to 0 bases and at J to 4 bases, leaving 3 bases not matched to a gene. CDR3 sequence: CASSYSTGGGETQYF. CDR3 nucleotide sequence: TGTGCCAGCAGTTACTCGACAGGGGGGGGAGAGACCCAGTACTTC.

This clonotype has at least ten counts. Written as DNA, the CDR3 is TGTGCCAGCAGTTTTTTCAGGACGGCTTCACCCCTCCACTTT. It encodes CASSFFRTASPLHF. This rearrangement joins TRBV28 to TRBJ1-6; D is unresolved. The V and J ends lost 3 bases and 9 bases respectively, with 12 bases between them. CDR1 is MDHEN and CDR2 is SYDVKM in the germline V gene. CDR3 length equals 14 residues.

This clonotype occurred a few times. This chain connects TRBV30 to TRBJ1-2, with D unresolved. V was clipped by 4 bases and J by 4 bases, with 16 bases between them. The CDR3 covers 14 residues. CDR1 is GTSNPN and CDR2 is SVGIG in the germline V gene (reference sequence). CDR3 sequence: CAWKSAINIYGYTF. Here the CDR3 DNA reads TGTGCCTGGAAGTCGGCCATCAATATCTATGGCTACACCTTC.

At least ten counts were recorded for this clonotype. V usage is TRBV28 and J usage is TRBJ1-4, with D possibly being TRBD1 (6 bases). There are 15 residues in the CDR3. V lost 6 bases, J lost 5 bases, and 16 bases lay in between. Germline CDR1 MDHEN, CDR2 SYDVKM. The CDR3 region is CASSKQGPLNEKLFF. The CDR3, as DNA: TGTGCCAGCAGCAAACAGGGTCCCTTAAATGAAAAACTGTTTTTT.

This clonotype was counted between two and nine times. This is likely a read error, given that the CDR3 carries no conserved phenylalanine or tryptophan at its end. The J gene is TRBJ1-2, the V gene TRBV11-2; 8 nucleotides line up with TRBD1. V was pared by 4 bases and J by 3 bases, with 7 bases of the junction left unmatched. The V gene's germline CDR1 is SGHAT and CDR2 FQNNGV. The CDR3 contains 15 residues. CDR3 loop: CASSSSTGEDYGYTL. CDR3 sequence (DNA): TGTGCCAGCAGCTCCTCGACAGGGGAGGACTATGGCTACACCCTC.

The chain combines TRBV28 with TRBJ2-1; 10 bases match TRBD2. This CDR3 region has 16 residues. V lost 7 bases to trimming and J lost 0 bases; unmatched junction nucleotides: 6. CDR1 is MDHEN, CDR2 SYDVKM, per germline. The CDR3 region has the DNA TGTGCCAGCACCGGACTAGCGGTAAGCTCCTACAATGAGCAGTTCTTC. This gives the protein CASTGLAVSSYNEQFF.

CDR3 in DNA: TGTGCCAGCAGCTCGGGGACTAGCGGGCGCTACGAGCAGTTCTTC. It translates to CASSSGTSGRYEQFF. This chain links TRBV7-3 with TRBJ2-1; 12 positions agree with TRBD2. CDR3 length: 15 residues. The germline gives CDR1 SGHTA, CDR2 FQGTGA. Germline trimming cut 4 bases from V and 10 bases from J; bases unmatched to any gene: 8.

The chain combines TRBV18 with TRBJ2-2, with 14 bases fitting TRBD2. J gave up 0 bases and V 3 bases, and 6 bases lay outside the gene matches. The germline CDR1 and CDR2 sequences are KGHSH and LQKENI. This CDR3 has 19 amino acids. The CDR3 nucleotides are TGTGCCAGCTCACCCAGGCGACTAGCGGGAGGGACGAACACCGGGGAGCTGTTTTTT. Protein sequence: CASSPRRLAGGTNTGELFF.

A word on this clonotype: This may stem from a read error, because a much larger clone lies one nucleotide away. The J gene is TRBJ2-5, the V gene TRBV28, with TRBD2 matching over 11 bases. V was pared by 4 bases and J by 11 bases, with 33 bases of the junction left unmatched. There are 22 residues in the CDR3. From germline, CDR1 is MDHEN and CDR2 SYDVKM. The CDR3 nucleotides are TGTGCCAGCAGTTCGTCGGTCCTGCGGGCTAGCGGGAGGCGTCAGAGCTACAATGAGCAGTACTTC. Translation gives CASSSSVLRASGRRQSYNEQYF.

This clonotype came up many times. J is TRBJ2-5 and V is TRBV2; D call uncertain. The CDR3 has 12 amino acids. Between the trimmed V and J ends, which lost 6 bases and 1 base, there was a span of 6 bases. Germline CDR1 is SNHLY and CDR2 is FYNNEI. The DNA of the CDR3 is TGTGCCAGCAGACCCGGCCAAGAGACCCAGTACTTC. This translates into CASRPGQETQYF.

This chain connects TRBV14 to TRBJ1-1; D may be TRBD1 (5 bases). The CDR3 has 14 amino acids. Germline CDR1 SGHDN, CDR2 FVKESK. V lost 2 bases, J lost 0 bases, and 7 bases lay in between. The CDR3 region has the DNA TGTGCCAGCAGCCAAAGGGGCCTGAACACTGAAGCTTTCTTT. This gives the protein CASSQRGLNTEAFF.

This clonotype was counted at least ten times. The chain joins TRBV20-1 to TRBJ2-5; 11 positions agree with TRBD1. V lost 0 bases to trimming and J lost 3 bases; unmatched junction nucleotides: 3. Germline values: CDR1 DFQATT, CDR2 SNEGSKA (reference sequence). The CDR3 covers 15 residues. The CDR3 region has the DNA TGCAGTGCTAGAGAGGACAGGGGGCACAAAGAGACCCAGTACTTC. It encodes CSAREDRGHKETQYF.

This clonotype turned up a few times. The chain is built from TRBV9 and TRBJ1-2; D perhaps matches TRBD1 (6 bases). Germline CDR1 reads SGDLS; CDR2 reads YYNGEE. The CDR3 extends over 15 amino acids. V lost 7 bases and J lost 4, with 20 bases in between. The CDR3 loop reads CASGPTDSSLYGYTF. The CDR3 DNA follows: TGTGCCAGCGGCCCAACGGACAGTTCCCTCTATGGCTACACCTTC.

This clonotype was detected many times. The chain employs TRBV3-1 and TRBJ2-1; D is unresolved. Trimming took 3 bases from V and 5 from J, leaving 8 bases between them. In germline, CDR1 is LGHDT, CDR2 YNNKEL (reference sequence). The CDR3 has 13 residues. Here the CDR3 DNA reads TGTGCCAGCAGCCACCAAAGAAACAATGAGCAGTTCTTC. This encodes CASSHQRNNEQFF.

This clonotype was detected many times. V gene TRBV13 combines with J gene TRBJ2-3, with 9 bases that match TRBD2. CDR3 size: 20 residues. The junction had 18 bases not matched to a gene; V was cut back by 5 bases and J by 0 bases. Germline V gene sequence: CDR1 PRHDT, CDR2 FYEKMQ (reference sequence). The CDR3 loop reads CASSPLGMFASGASTDTQYF. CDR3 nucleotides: TGTGCCAGCAGCCCGCTAGGCATGTTCGCTAGCGGGGCTAGCACAGATACGCAGTATTTT.

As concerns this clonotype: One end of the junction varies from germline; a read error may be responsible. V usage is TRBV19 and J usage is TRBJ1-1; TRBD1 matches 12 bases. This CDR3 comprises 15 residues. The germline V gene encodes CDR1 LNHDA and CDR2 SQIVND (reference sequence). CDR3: CASRLGPGQGAEASF. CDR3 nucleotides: TGTGCCAGTAGGCTGGGTCCGGGACAGGGGGCTGAAGCTTCCTTT.

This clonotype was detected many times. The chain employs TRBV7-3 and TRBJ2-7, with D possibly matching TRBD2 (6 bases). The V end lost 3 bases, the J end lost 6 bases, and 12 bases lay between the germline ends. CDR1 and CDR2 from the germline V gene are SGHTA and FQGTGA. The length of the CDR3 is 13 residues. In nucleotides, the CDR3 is TGTGCCAGCAGCTTCGGGACCGGGAGCGAGCAGTACTTC. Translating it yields CASSFGTGSEQYF. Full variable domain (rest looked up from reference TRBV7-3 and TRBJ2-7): GAGVSQTPSNKVTEKGKYVELRCDPISGHTALYWYRQSLGQGPEFLIYFQGTGAADDSGLPNDRFFAVRPEGSVSTLKIQRTERGDSAVYLCASSFGTGSEQYFGPGTRLTVT.

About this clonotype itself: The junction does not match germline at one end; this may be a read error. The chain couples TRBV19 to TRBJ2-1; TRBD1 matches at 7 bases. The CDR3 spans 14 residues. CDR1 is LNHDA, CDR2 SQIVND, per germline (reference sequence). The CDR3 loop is CASSVDVFTGEQFF. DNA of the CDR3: TGTGCCAGTAGTGTAGACGTTTTCACAGGGGAACAGTTCTTC.

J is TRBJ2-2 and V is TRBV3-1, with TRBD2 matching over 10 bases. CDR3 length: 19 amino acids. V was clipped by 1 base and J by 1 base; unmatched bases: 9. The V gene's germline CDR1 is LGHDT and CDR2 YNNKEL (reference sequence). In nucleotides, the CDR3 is TGTGCCAGCAGCCAAGGAAGGACTAGCGGAGACAAGAACACCGGGGAGCTGTTTTTT. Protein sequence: CASSQGRTSGDKNTGELFF.

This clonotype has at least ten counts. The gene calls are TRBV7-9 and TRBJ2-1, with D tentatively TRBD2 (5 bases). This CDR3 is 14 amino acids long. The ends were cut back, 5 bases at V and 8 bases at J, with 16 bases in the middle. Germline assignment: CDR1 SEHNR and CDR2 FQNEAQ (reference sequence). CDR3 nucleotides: TGTGCCAGCAGCCCCGGACTCCAACACTATGAGCAGTTCTTC. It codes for CASSPGLQHYEQFF.